This record looks at one T cell receptor beta chain sequence and its context. The sample belongs to a study of T cells of healthy individuals. MiXCR, run by TCRdb on the 5' RACE reads, gives a single entry per CDR3 protein. This table holds about 96,000 distinct CDR3 sequences, approximately 15% found once. Germline assignment: CDR1 SGHRS and CDR2 YFSETQ. The CDR3 sequence is 13 residues long. V lost 4 bases and J lost 3, with 11 bases in between. The chain couples TRBV5-1 to TRBJ2-7; a possible D gene is TRBD2 (5 bases). This receptor was obtained from a human donor in good health. The CDR3 region is CASSPDYNYEQYF. CDR3 DNA sequence: TGCGCCAGCAGCCCAGACTATAACTACGAGCAGTACTTC.